The clone carrying this T cell receptor (beta chain) was found a few times. Antigen specificity is unknown. Germline loops: CDR1 MNHNS, CDR2 SASEGT. V lost 5 bases and J lost 0, with 17 bases in between. The CDR3 covers 18 residues. This sample was included in a study of T cells in Graves' hyperthyroidism and ophthalmopathy. General study points: Most thyroid-expanded clonotypes above 0.001 were also found in blood. Model predictions of ophthalmopathy came a median around 6.5 months before onset.

It was considered stable Graves' hyperthyroidism when ophthalmopathy did not progress within 18 months. Clinical symptoms, serum thyroxine, TRAb, thyroid ultrasound and orbital computed tomography informed diagnoses. Template material for amplifying TCR beta CDR3 regions consisted of RNA transcripts. First-round RT-PCR with HTBI primers amplified the TCR CDR3 region. TCRdb reanalysed the multiplex PCR reads using MiXCR and keeps one entry per CDR3 protein. The table shows fewer than 850,000 distinct CDR3 sequences, with roughly 17% occurring only once. The chain employs TRBV6-1 and TRBJ1-6, with a possible D match to TRBD1 (5 bases). Sequencing was done on a sample of blood. The TCR sequence derives from a man aged 50 to 59 with Graves' hyperthyroidism. Here the CDR3 reads CASSKGHVLSSYNSPLHF. CDR3 coding DNA: TGTGCCAGCAGTAAAGGACACGTATTAAGCTCCTATAATTCACCCCTCCACTTT.